One sample yielded the 21 T cell receptor beta chains listed below, sequenced in a study of T-cell reconstitution after alpha-beta-depleted transplantation in children. The library targeted TCRbeta and was prepared with unique molecular identifiers. TCRdb fed the PCR reads into MiXCR, producing one record per CDR3 protein. The sample lists roughly 420,000 distinct CDR3 sequences, about 16% occurring once. Specimen: PBMCs, mostly from graft donor cells, collected 360 days after TCRalphabeta/CD19-depleted stem cell transplant. These receptors all come from a boy less than two years old who had a stem cell transplant for Wiskott-Aldrich syndrome, so the T cells may come from the graft donor.

This clonotype has ten or more counts. This rearrangement joins TRBV5-5 to TRBJ1-1; a weak D match, TRBD1 (5 bases). Trimming took 1 base from V and 5 from J, leaving 12 bases between them. The germline gives CDR1 SGHKS, CDR2 YYEKEE (reference sequence). There are 14 residues in the CDR3. The CDR3: CASSLRQGGTEAFF. DNA for the CDR3: TGTGCCAGCAGCTTGAGGCAGGGAGGGACTGAAGCTTTCTTT.

The V call is TRBV28, the J call TRBJ1-6, with D possibly being TRBD1 (6 bases). The germline CDR1 and CDR2 sequences are MDHEN and SYDVKM. This CDR3 has 18 residues. Trimming took 7 bases from V and 7 from J, leaving 26 bases between them. The CDR3 loop reads CASTHLAAANRVNSPLHF. Written as DNA, the CDR3 is TGTGCCAGCACCCATCTCGCCGCAGCTAACAGGGTGAATTCACCCCTCCACTTT.

This chain links TRBV7-7 with TRBJ2-7, with D perhaps being TRBD1 or TRBD2 (6 bases each). The CDR3 consists of 13 residues. Germline-derived CDR1 and CDR2 are SSHAT and FNYEAQ (reference sequence). V lost 5 bases and J 3 bases, leaving 11 bases between the germline ends. The CDR3 loop is CASSRGRNYEQYF. CDR3 nucleotides: TGTGCCAGCAGCCGGGGGCGCAACTACGAGCAGTACTTC. Full variable domain (outside the CDR3, taken from reference TRBV7-7 and TRBJ2-7): GAGVSQSPRYKVTKRGQDVTLRCDPISSHATLYWYQQALGQGPEFLTYFNYEAQPDKSGLPSDRFSAERPEGSISTLTIQRTEQRDSAMYRCASSRGRNYEQYFGPGTRLTVT.

A few counts support this clonotype. This sequence joins TRBV11-2 and TRBJ2-7, with a weak D call TRBD2 (6 bases). Germline V gene data show CDR1 as SGHAT and CDR2 as FQNNGV. The CDR3 runs 15 residues. Trimming took 0 bases from V and 0 from J, leaving 9 bases between them. Here the CDR3 reads CASSLEVGGSYEQYF. The CDR3 DNA sequence: TGTGCCAGCAGCTTAGAAGTGGGAGGCTCCTACGAGCAGTACTTC.

V and J are TRBV6-6 and TRBJ2-2; D gene uncertain. This CDR3 has 12 residues. Germline V CDR1 and CDR2: MNHNY, SVGAGI (reference sequence). Trimming took 2 bases from V and 6 from J, leaving 4 bases between them. The CDR3 is CASSYPAGELFF. DNA of the CDR3: TGTGCCAGCAGTTACCCCGCCGGGGAGCTGTTTTTT.

This chain links TRBV27 with TRBJ2-2, with D perhaps being TRBD1 or TRBD2 (5 bases each). Germline V gene sequence: CDR1 MNHEY, CDR2 SMNVEV (reference sequence). The CDR3 totals 15 residues. Trimming took 5 bases from V and 0 from J, leaving 10 bases between them. The CDR3 DNA sequence: TGTGCCAGCAGTAAGGGACCACCGAACACCGGGGAGCTGTTTTTT. This encodes CASSKGPPNTGELFF.

V and J are TRBV6-2 or TRBV6-3 and TRBJ2-2, with 14 bases aligning to TRBD2. This CDR3 contains 13 residues. The germline V gene has CDR1 MNHEY and CDR2 SVGEGT. Unmatched junction bases numbered 3, after V lost 7 bases and J lost 11 bases. For the CDR3, the DNA is TGTGCCAGCACGACTAGCGGGAGGGCCGAGCTGTTTTTT. Translated, it gives CASTTSGRAELFF.

This clonotype appeared a few times. The chain is built from TRBV18 and TRBJ2-3, with TRBD2 identical over 10 bases. Germline CDR1 reads KGHSH; CDR2 reads LQKENI. V dropped 2 bases and J dropped 3; count of bases not matched to a gene: 8. The CDR3 is 17 amino acids. In DNA, the CDR3 is TGTGCCAGCTCACCAATTGGGCTAGCGGGAGAAACAGATACGCAGTATTTT. It translates to CASSPIGLAGETDTQYF. The whole variable domain, filled in from reference TRBV18 and TRBJ2-3, reads NAGVMQNPRHLVRRRGQEARLRCSPMKGHSHVYWYRQLPEEGLKFMVYLQKENIIDESGMPKERFSAEFPKEGPSILRIQQVVRGDSAAYFCASSPIGLAGETDTQYFGPGTRLTVL.

The table lists this clonotype with a few counts. The CDR3 nucleotides read TGCGCCAGCAGCTTGGAAGGGACAGGGGGCTGTGGCTACACCTTC. Its translation is CASSLEGTGGCGYTF. The chain combines TRBV5-1 with TRBJ1-2, with 12 bases identical to TRBD1. The V gene's germline CDR1 is SGHRS and CDR2 YFSETQ. CDR3 length: 15 residues. J lost 7 bases, V lost 0 bases, and 4 bases had no gene match.

The genes are TRBV12-3 or TRBV12-4 and TRBJ2-2; perhaps TRBD1 as D (6 bases). The V gene lost 3 bases and the J gene lost 5 bases, with 19 bases spanning the gap. CDR3 length: 17 residues. CDR3 in DNA: TGTGCCAGCAGTTTCCAGGGGTCACTCTGGGGTACCGGGGAGCTGTTTTTT. Amino acid sequence: CASSFQGSLWGTGELFF.

CDR3 coding DNA: TGTGCCATCAGTGAGTCCCGTAGGTCCTACAATGAGCAGTTCTTC. As protein: CAISESRRSYNEQFF. The chain has TRBV10-3 and TRBJ2-1, with D hard to call. V shed 0 bases and J shed 1 base, with 7 bases lying between them. Germline loops: CDR1 ENHRY, CDR2 SYGVKD. The CDR3 spans 15 residues.

This sequence joins TRBV7-9 and TRBJ2-2; D perhaps matches TRBD1 (5 bases). The CDR3 runs 17 residues. The ends were cut back, 1 base at V and 2 bases at J, with 14 bases in the middle. Germline V CDR1 and CDR2: SEHNR, FQNEAQ (reference sequence). The chain's CDR3 is CASSLGLAQVNTGELFF. Here the CDR3 DNA reads TGTGCCAGCAGCTTAGGCCTGGCACAGGTTAACACCGGGGAGCTGTTTTTT.

V is TRBV29-1 and J is TRBJ1-5; TRBD1 might be the D (5 bases). The CDR3 runs to 13 residues. V lost 1 base to trimming and J lost 5 bases, with 9 bases between them. Germline V gives CDR1 SQVTM, CDR2 ANQGSEA. CDR3 protein: CSVEAVRDQPQHF. The CDR3 coding sequence is TGCAGCGTTGAAGCAGTCAGGGATCAGCCCCAGCATTTT.

In this sample, this clonotype turned up a few times. For the CDR3, the DNA is TGCAGTGCTAGTCGGCCGGGCCGGGGGACTGTGCAAGATACGCAGTATTTT. Its translation is CSASRPGRGTVQDTQYF. The chain carries TRBV20-1 and TRBJ2-3; the D gene is possibly TRBD2 (6 bases). The CDR3 consists of 17 residues. The V gene lost 3 bases and the J gene lost 5 bases, with 24 bases spanning the gap. Germline CDR1 DFQATT, CDR2 SNEGSKA (reference sequence).

This clonotype has a handful of counts. The chain employs TRBV7-9 and TRBJ2-7, with 9 bases that match TRBD1. This CDR3 has 15 residues. Germline V lookup: CDR1 SEHNR, CDR2 FQNEAQ (reference sequence). Trimming cost V 5 bases and J 5 bases; bases outside gene matches: 10. CDR3 DNA: TGTGCCAGCAGCGAATCGGGACAGGGTGTACACGAGCAGTACTTC. It yields the protein CASSESGQGVHEQYF.

This clonotype was detected a few times. The V gene is TRBV12-3 or TRBV12-4, the J gene TRBJ2-1; D is undetermined. V dropped 6 bases and J dropped 2 bases, with 8 bases sitting between them. This CDR3 spans 13 amino acids. DNA for the CDR3: TGTGCCAGCAGCCGACCAGCCTACAATGAGCAGTTCTTC. This codes for CASSRPAYNEQFF.

This clonotype was observed a few times. The chain recombines TRBV10-3 with TRBJ2-1, with 7 bases identical to TRBD1. The germline CDR1 and CDR2 sequences are ENHRY and SYGVKD. Germline trimming cut 8 bases from V and 4 bases from J; bases unmatched to any gene: 11. The CDR3 has 15 residues. The DNA of the CDR3 is TGTGCCATCGGGACGACAGGGAAATTTTACAATGAGCAGTTCTTC. It yields the protein CAIGTTGKFYNEQFF.

The chain joins TRBV5-6 to TRBJ2-1; possible D gene TRBD1, 6 bases. The CDR3 sequence is 14 residues long. Trimming took off 3 bases at V and 3 bases at J, with 10 bases between the two ends. In germline, CDR1 is SGHDT, CDR2 YYEEEE. The CDR3, as DNA: TGTGCCAGCAGCTGGGGGACACTCTACAATGAGCAGTTCTTC. Translating it yields CASSWGTLYNEQFF.

In this sample, this clonotype turned up a few times. V gene TRBV30 combines with J gene TRBJ2-7; D is possibly TRBD1 (5 bases). In germline, CDR1 is GTSNPN, CDR2 SVGIG (reference sequence). Trimming removed 5 bases from V and 0 bases from J, with 14 bases in between. The CDR3 is 14 residues long. CDR3 in DNA: TGTGCCTGGGACACAGGCGGTAGCTCCTACGAGCAGTACTTC. This sequence encodes CAWDTGGSSYEQYF. Together with reference TRBV30 and TRBJ2-7, the CDR3 gives the full variable domain: SQTIHQWPATLVQPVGSPLSLECTVEGTSNPNLYWYRQAAGRGLQLLFYSVGIGQISSEVPQNLSASRPQDRQFILSSKKLLLSDSGFYLCAWDTGGSSYEQYFGPGTRLTVT.

This clonotype was counted a few times. The chain carries TRBV29-1 and TRBJ2-2, with 7 bases lining up with TRBD2. J lost 1 base, V lost 5 bases, and 16 bases had no gene match. CDR1 is SQVTM, CDR2 ANQGSEA, per germline. The length of the CDR3 is 18 residues. In DNA form, the CDR3 reads TGCAGCGTTTATCCTGCATCGACTAGCCCGAAGAACACCGGGGAGCTGTTTTTT. The encoded protein is CSVYPASTSPKNTGELFF.

The rearrangement uses TRBV27 and TRBJ2-7; 9 bases fit TRBD2. The junction had 11 bases not matched to a gene; V was cut back by 2 bases and J by 0 bases. The CDR3 has 18 residues. Germline V CDR1 and CDR2: MNHEY, SMNVEV (reference sequence). CDR3 DNA: TGTGCCAGCAGTTTAAAGGCGGGAGGGCTGCTGAGCTCCTACGAGCAGTACTTC. This sequence encodes CASSLKAGGLLSSYEQYF.